The clone carrying this T cell receptor (beta chain) was seen ten or more times. Its antigen is undetermined. These data are taken from a study of response to subunit inactivated influenza vaccine. The study's findings and limits: Each seasonal influenza vaccination, the authors suggested, recruits few new T cells.

V was clipped by 5 bases and J by 4 bases, with 13 bases between them. Per the germline V gene, CDR1 is SGHDT and CDR2 is YYEEEE. The length of the CDR3 is 14 residues. MiXCR was run by TCRdb on the RT-PCR reads, yielding one entry per CDR3 protein. The data show over 650,000 distinct CDR3 sequences, about a fifth seen once. The sequences come from PBMCs from blood, collected 5 to 6 days after vaccination. The TCR comes from a man in his fifties or sixties who received an inactivated influenza vaccine. The V call is TRBV5-6, the J call TRBJ2-1, with D hard to call. The CDR3 protein is CASSPQRVYNEQFF. The CDR3 nucleotides are TGTGCCAGCAGTCCGCAACGGGTATACAATGAGCAGTTCTTC.